Listed below are T cell receptor beta chains from one sample, sequenced in a study of beta chain features in type 1 diabetes. Data came from immunoSEQ multiplex PCR; TCRdb stores just in-frame clones and leaves some out. This sample carries under 200,000 clones, around 8.3% of them seen once, and the ten largest clones take 0.54%. Sequences were obtained from central memory CD4+ T cells from blood. The receptors derive from a woman aged 18-29 years with type 1 diabetes. The CDR3 runs from the conserved cysteine through the conserved F or W. Each record gives: J gene, clone size, V gene, D gene, CDR3 protein, CDR3 DNA. D genes are given only for firm matches. The size of a clone is reported for some rows only, either as once, few or many, or as a class for expanded clones.

J: TRBJ1-2; size: -; V: TRBV20-1; D: -; CDR3: CSARERGGYTF; DNA: TGCAGTGCTAGAGAGAGGGGGGGCTACACCTTC
J: TRBJ2-3; size: few; V: TRBV11-3; D: TRBD2; CDR3: CASRFGYSGPTDTQYF; DNA: TGTGCCAGCAGGTTCGGATATAGCGGGCCGACAGATACGCAGTATTTT
J: TRBJ1-2; size: -; V: TRBV28; D: TRBD1; CDR3: CASSLADRGNYGYTF; DNA: TGTGCCAGCAGTCTCGCGGACAGGGGGAACTATGGCTACACCTTC
J: TRBJ2-7; size: many; V: TRBV7-2; D: TRBD2; CDR3: CASSLGTSGTYEQYF; DNA: TGTGCCAGCAGCTTAGGGACTAGCGGCACCTACGAGCAGTACTTC
J: TRBJ2-6; size: -; V: TRBV19; D: TRBD1; CDR3: CASSIRTGIHSGANVLTF; DNA: TGTGCCAGTAGTATACGGACAGGGATACACTCTGGGGCCAACGTCCTGACTTTC
J: TRBJ1-4; size: few; V: TRBV29-1; D: TRBD1; CDR3: CSVGDRATNEKLFF; DNA: TGCAGCGTCGGGGACAGGGCAACTAATGAAAAACTGTTTTTT
J: TRBJ1-1; size: -; V: TRBV7-9; D: -; CDR3: CASSFGENTEAFF; DNA: TGTGCCAGCAGCTTCGGGGAGAACACTGAAGCTTTCTTT
J: TRBJ1-2; size: -; V: TRBV25-1; D: -; CDR3: CASSDLTAHYGYTF; DNA: TGTGCCAGCAGTGATCTTACAGCTCACTATGGCTACACCTTC
J: TRBJ2-1; size: -; V: TRBV19; D: -; CDR3: CASSLAETNEQFF; DNA: TGTGCCAGTAGTTTAGCGGAGACCAATGAGCAGTTCTTC
J: TRBJ1-5; size: few; V: TRBV6-6; D: TRBD1; CDR3: CASRPGTGYNQPQHF; DNA: TGTGCCAGCAGACCTGGGACAGGCTATAATCAGCCCCAGCATTTT
J: TRBJ2-3; size: -; V: TRBV11-2; D: TRBD1; CDR3: CASSIQGATDTQYF; DNA: TGTGCCAGCAGCATACAGGGGGCAACAGATACGCAGTATTTT
J: TRBJ2-1; size: -; V: TRBV25-1; D: TRBD2; CDR3: CASSERGGRANEQFF; DNA: TGTGCCAGCAGTGAAAGGGGCGGGAGGGCCAATGAGCAGTTCTTC
J: TRBJ2-7; size: few; V: TRBV7-2; D: TRBD1; CDR3: CASSSTGNEQYF; DNA: TGTGCCAGCAGCTCGACAGGGAACGAGCAGTACTTC
J: TRBJ2-3; size: few; V: TRBV2; D: TRBD2; CDR3: CASSLRTSGSLDTQYF; DNA: TGTGCCAGCAGCCTTAGGACTAGCGGGTCCCTCGATACGCAGTATTTT
J: TRBJ2-5; size: -; V: TRBV2; D: TRBD2; CDR3: CASRTTAWTSGRAETQYF; DNA: TGTGCCAGCAGGACGACTGCGTGGACTAGCGGGAGGGCAGAGACCCAGTACTTC
J: TRBJ1-5; size: -; V: TRBV19; D: TRBD1; CDR3: CASSPVDRDREPQHF; DNA: TGTGCCAGTAGCCCGGTGGATCGGGACAGGGAGCCCCAGCATTTT
J: TRBJ2-4; size: few; V: TRBV7-3; D: TRBD2; CDR3: CASSLAGENIQYF; DNA: TGTGCCAGCAGCTTGGCGGGGGAAAACATTCAGTACTTC
J: TRBJ2-5; size: once; V: TRBV7-2; D: -; CDR3: CASSFGESETQYF; DNA: TGTGCCAGCAGCTTCGGGGAATCGGAGACCCAGTACTTC
J: TRBJ1-4; size: -; V: TRBV7-3; D: -; CDR3: CASSKTTGGKLFF; DNA: TGTGCCAGCAGCAAGACCACTGGCGGAAAACTGTTTTTT
J: TRBJ2-2; size: -; V: TRBV5-1; D: -; CDR3: CASSLAVHSNTGELFF; DNA: TGCGCCAGCAGCTTGGCGGTGCACTCGAACACCGGGGAGCTGTTTTTT
J: TRBJ1-4; size: few; V: TRBV18; D: TRBD1; CDR3: CASGGQRATNEKLFF; DNA: TGTGCCAGCGGGGGACAGCGTGCAACTAATGAAAAACTGTTTTTT
J: TRBJ2-1; size: few; V: TRBV7-3; D: -; CDR3: CASSYDDRSGREQFF; DNA: TGTGCCAGCAGCTACGATGACAGGTCAGGAAGAGAGCAGTTCTTC
J: TRBJ2-7; size: -; V: TRBV7-2; D: TRBD1; CDR3: CASSPSGTGAEQYF; DNA: TGTGCCAGCAGCCCTTCGGGGACAGGGGCCGAGCAGTACTTC